This T cell receptor (beta chain) was identified during a study of T-cell memory formation after mild COVID-19 (dated by TCRdb to 2020 to 2023). About the study as a whole: TCR sequence clusters from the two donors were found to be largely donor specific. Two young, previously healthy adult volunteers made up the cohort, one male and one female. Longitudinal TCRalpha and TCRbeta repertoire sequencing tracked T-cell clones expanding and contracting after mild COVID-19 in a couple of donors. Broad study findings and their caveats: Balanced CD4/CD8 phenotypes were observed for clones contracting from day 15 to 85, whereas a bias towards CD4+ was observed for a second wave of clones expanding from day 15 to 37. SARS-CoV-2 specificity was not confirmed for the second-wave clones peaking on day 37. Contracting CD4+ clones were found mainly in CM and EM memory subsets, while CD8+ clones were enriched in EMRA. Some responding clones were detected in pre-infection memory, suggesting pre-existing cross-reactive memory T cells joined the SARS-CoV-2 response. Only two mild cases were covered by the study, and larger cohorts that include severe cases with pre-infection samples were considered necessary.

Instrument on record: Illumina NovaSeq 6000. TCRalpha and TCRbeta cDNA libraries were built by 5'RACE with constant-segment primers, adding sample barcodes and unique molecular identifiers. RNA was extracted from every sample with Trizol reagent. The libraries were amplified in two PCR steps, and the second step added a second sample barcode and Illumina TruSeq adapters. The libraries were sequenced on an Illumina NovaSeq using 2 x 150 bp paired-end reads. On the study's bioinformatics: Demultiplexing of reads and collapsing into UMI-guided consensus sequences were performed with migec v1.2.7. Using mixcr v2.1.11, the UMI consensuses were aligned to TRA and TRB V and J templates and assembled into clonotypes. Clonotypes were classified as expanded or contracted when called significant by both edgeR and NoisET, with noise models trained on biological replicates. For edgeR calls, the cutoffs were a false discovery rate-adjusted p below 0.01 and a log2 fold-change threshold of 1. As an exploratory analysis of dynamics, max-normalized trajectories of the 1000 most abundant clonotypes were examined by PCA with hierarchical clustering. The CD4 or CD8 phenotype of responding clones was assigned using the separately sequenced CD4+ and CD8+ repertoires. Starting from the raw public reads, TCRdb applied fastp trimming at Q25, assembled clones with MiXCR and retained in-frame beta chains. For every CDR3 protein sequence, its rows merge into one entry that carries the most common genes and DNA. The V and J calls follow TCRdb's processing rather than the paper's. The sample contains about 200,000 distinct CDR3 sequences, over 9.5% of them found a single time. The ten biggest clones cover 3% to 4.5% of the sample.

PBMCs were isolated by Ficoll-Paque density gradient centrifugation. There are 16 amino acids in the CDR3, from cysteine to phenylalanine inclusive. The read is trimmed to its CDR3 DNA, 48 bases read in frame from base 1. Via the germline V gene, CDR1 is LGHNA and CDR2 YNFKEQ. Trimming costs V 0 bases and J 4 bases, and their ends lie 15 bases apart. At least ten counts were recorded for this clonotype. There is no known antigen for this receptor. No clone much larger than this one lies a single base away; base qualities are absent. The TCR sequence derives from a man younger than 30 who had mild COVID-19 (a few samples of this study predate the infection). The sample titles of this study are shuffled in the database, so cell type and time point are left out; the donor was told from shared clones. The chain uses TRBV4-2 and TRBJ1-1; the D segment cannot be called with confidence. The sequenced sample was PBMCs or a T cell subset sorted from them (not recorded which). The CDR3 has the sequence CASSQDRVGRLTEAFF. The bases are TGTGCCAGCAGCCAAGATCGGGTAGGGAGGCTCACTGAAGCTTTCTTT.